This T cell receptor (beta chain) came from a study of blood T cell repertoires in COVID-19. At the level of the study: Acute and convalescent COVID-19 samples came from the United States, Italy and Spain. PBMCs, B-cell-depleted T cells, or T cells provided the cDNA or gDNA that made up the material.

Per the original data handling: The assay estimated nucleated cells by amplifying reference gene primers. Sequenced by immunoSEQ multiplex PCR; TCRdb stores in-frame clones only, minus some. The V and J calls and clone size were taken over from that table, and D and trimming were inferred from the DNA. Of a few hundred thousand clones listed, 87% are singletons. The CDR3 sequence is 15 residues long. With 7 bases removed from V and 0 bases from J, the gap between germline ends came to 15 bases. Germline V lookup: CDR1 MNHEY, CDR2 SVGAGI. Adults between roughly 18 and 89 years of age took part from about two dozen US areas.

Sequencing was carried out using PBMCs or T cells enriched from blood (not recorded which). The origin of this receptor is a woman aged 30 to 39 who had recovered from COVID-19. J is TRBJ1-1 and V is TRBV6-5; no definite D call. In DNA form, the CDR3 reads TGTGCCAGCACCCGCCGCGAACTCATGAACACTGAAGCTTTCTTT. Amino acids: CASTRRELMNTEAFF.